The 30 T cell receptor beta chains reported below all come from one sample, sequenced in a study of blood T cells in healthy people across ages. Primed by a sample-barcoded 5' primer and a J-beta primer mix, a second PCR proceeded for 7 to 11 cycles. Via MiXCR, TCRdb re-called the 5' RACE reads, giving one row per CDR3 protein. The table lists roughly 800,000 distinct CDR3 sequences, about 53% of them singletons. The specimen sequenced was blood. These receptors were taken from a man older than 75 in good health.

This rearrangement joins TRBV29-1 to TRBJ2-1; 13 nucleotides line up with TRBD2. The CDR3 loop spans 14 amino acids. Germline assignment: CDR1 SQVTM and CDR2 ANQGSEA. V shed 6 bases and J 6 bases; nucleotides not matched to a gene: 5. In DNA form, the CDR3 reads TGCAGCGTAGGGACTAGCGGGACTAGCAATGAGCAGTTCTTC. It is translated as CSVGTSGTSNEQFF.

This chain connects TRBV6-5 to TRBJ1-2, with 8 bases that match TRBD1. This CDR3 is 13 amino acids long. V lost 7 bases and J lost 7; bases outside the gene matches: 8. Per germline, CDR1 MNHEY and CDR2 SVGAGI. In DNA form, the CDR3 reads TGTGCCAGCACAACTGACAGGGGCGGTGGCTACACCTTC. It translates to CASTTDRGGGYTF.

The chain couples TRBV7-9 to TRBJ2-7; no firm D call. Trimming removed 7 bases at V and 2 bases at J, with 15 bases between. Germline loops: CDR1 SEHNR, CDR2 FQNEAQ (reference sequence). CDR3 length: 14 amino acids. The CDR3 sequence is CASISGRTPYEQYF. DNA for the CDR3: TGTGCCAGCATCAGTGGTAGGACCCCCTACGAGCAGTACTTC.

This clonotype was observed many times. The chain is built from TRBV3-1 and TRBJ2-1, with TRBD2 matching 12 bases. The trim removed 7 bases at V and 7 bases at J, leaving 14 bases unmatched. Germline V gene sequence: CDR1 LGHDT, CDR2 YNNKEL (reference sequence). The CDR3 is made up of 17 amino acids. The CDR3 region is CASTDIGGTSGSNEQFF. The CDR3 bases are TGTGCCAGCACCGATATCGGGGGGACTAGCGGGTCTAATGAGCAGTTCTTC.

The chain is built from TRBV5-1 and TRBJ2-4; 8 bases are shared with TRBD1. The CDR3 spans 16 residues. V was pared by 0 bases and J by 3 bases, with 5 bases of the junction left unmatched. The germline V gene encodes CDR1 SGHRS and CDR2 YFSETQ. CDR3 protein: CASSLDAGGVKNIQYF. CDR3 sequence (DNA): TGCGCCAGCAGCTTGGACGCAGGGGGCGTCAAAAACATTCAGTACTTC.

The table lists this clonotype with a few counts. The rearrangement joins TRBV18 to TRBJ2-1; 10 nucleotides agree with TRBD2. V gave up 2 bases and J gave up 0 bases; unmatched junction bases: 4. CDR3 length: 17 amino acids. The germline CDR1 and CDR2 sequences are KGHSH and LQKENI. The CDR3 here is CASSPWASGSSYNEQFF. Here the CDR3 DNA reads TGTGCCAGCTCACCATGGGCTAGCGGGAGCTCCTACAATGAGCAGTTCTTC.

Note on this clonotype: One junction end disagrees with the germline gene, perhaps due to a read error. The chain recombines TRBV7-9 with TRBJ2-7; 11 positions agree with TRBD1. Germline values: CDR1 SEHNR, CDR2 FQNEAQ (reference sequence). The CDR3 runs 14 residues. The CDR3 nucleotides are TGTGTCAGCAGCCCGGACAGGGGGCTCTACGAGCAGTACTTC. This translates into CVSSPDRGLYEQYF.

This chain connects TRBV12-5 to TRBJ2-5, with D unclear. The germline gives CDR1 LGHNT, CDR2 FRNRAP. This CDR3 is built from 13 residues. The ends were cut back, 6 bases at V and 2 bases at J, with 10 bases in the middle. The CDR3 here is CASGIVAQETQYF. CDR3 nucleotide sequence: TGTGCTAGTGGGATCGTCGCGCAAGAGACCCAGTACTTC.

This clonotype appeared a few times. The gene calls are TRBV28 and TRBJ2-5; 11 bases line up with TRBD2. The germline V gene has CDR1 MDHEN and CDR2 SYDVKM. The V gene end was trimmed by 5 bases and the J gene end by 3 bases; junction bases not matched to a gene: 5. There are 15 residues in the CDR3. The CDR3 nucleotides read TGTGCCAGCAGTGGACCGGGACTAGCGGAAGAGACCCAGTACTTC. Encoded protein: CASSGPGLAEETQYF.

The chain links TRBV6-1 to TRBJ2-1; D not resolved. The CDR3 is 14 residues long. Germline CDR1 is MNHNS and CDR2 is SASEGT. Trimming shortened V by 7 bases and J by 2 bases, and 12 bases separated the two germline ends. The CDR3 here is CASTAGHAYNEQFF. The CDR3 nucleotides are TGTGCCAGCACCGCAGGTCACGCCTACAATGAGCAGTTCTTC.

The rearrangement joins TRBV6-6 to TRBJ2-7; 11 bases align to TRBD2. TRBJ2-5 explains the end of the DNA better; the J call may be wrong. Germline assignment: CDR1 MNHNY and CDR2 SVGAGI (reference sequence). The CDR3 runs 17 residues. CDR3: CASSYPGTSGDQETQYF. For the CDR3, the DNA is TGTGCCAGCAGTTACCCCGGGACTAGCGGCGATCAAGAGACCCAGTACTTC.

V and J are TRBV20-1 and TRBJ2-5; 7 bases line up with TRBD2. Germline CDR1 and CDR2: DFQATT and SNEGSKA (reference sequence). With V trimmed by 6 bases and J by 4 bases, 17 bases remained unmatched. The CDR3 is 16 residues long. CDR3 DNA sequence: TGCAGTGCAGCGAATCCCGCCGAGGGGAGGGGAGAGACCCAGTACTTC. This sequence encodes CSAANPAEGRGETQYF.

The chain is built from TRBV15 and TRBJ1-1; unclear D gene. The CDR3 extends over 15 amino acids. CDR1 is LNHNV, CDR2 YYDKDF, per germline (reference sequence). V shed 1 base and J shed 1 base, with 10 bases lying between them. Here the CDR3 DNA reads TGTGCCACCAGCAGAGGCGGTGAGTCGAACACTGAAGCTTTCTTT. Translating it yields CATSRGGESNTEAFF.

This clonotype occurred a few times. The V gene is TRBV7-2, the J gene TRBJ2-3; TRBD2 agrees at 7 bases. With V trimmed by 3 bases and J by 6 bases, 6 bases remained unmatched. CDR3 length equals 14 residues. CDR1 and CDR2 (germline): SGHTA, FQGNSA. The DNA of the CDR3 is TGTGCCAGCAGCTTGGCGGGAGCATCCGATACGCAGTATTTT. It encodes CASSLAGASDTQYF.

This clonotype came up a few times. The CDR3 reads CASSGGRLSYEQYF. DNA for the CDR3: TGTGCCAGCAGTGGAGGCCGACTCTCCTACGAGCAGTACTTC. The chain combines TRBV2 with TRBJ2-7; D is undetermined. CDR1 SNHLY and CDR2 FYNNEI come from the germline V gene. V was clipped by 4 bases and J by 0 bases, with 10 bases between them. The CDR3 covers 14 residues.

The CDR3 region is CASSQEWARDGFYNEQFF. For the CDR3, the DNA is TGTGCCAGCAGCCAAGAATGGGCCCGGGACGGATTCTACAATGAGCAGTTCTTC. V is TRBV14 and J is TRBJ2-1; D may match TRBD1 or TRBD2 (5 bases each). The CDR3 consists of 18 residues. Trimming shortened V by 0 bases and J by 3 bases, and 18 bases separated the two germline ends. CDR1 SGHDN and CDR2 FVKESK come from the germline V gene. The full variable domain, in which reference TRBV14 and TRBJ2-1 provide the parts outside the CDR3, is EAGVTQFPSHSVIEKGQTVTLRCDPISGHDNLYWYRRVMGKEIKFLLHFVKESKQDESGMPNNRFLAERTGGTYSTLKVQPAELEDSGVYFCASSQEWARDGFYNEQFFGPGTRLTVL.

V usage is TRBV20-1 and J usage is TRBJ2-2, with 7 positions matching TRBD2. Trimming at V came to 2 bases and at J to 6 bases, leaving 6 bases not matched to a gene. Germline V gives CDR1 DFQATT, CDR2 SNEGSKA (reference sequence). The CDR3 consists of 14 residues. CDR3 protein: CSARPRLASGELFF. The DNA for the CDR3 is TGCAGTGCTAGACCTAGACTAGCATCCGGGGAGCTGTTTTTT.

V and J are TRBV7-9 and TRBJ2-5; 9 bases are shared with TRBD2. The J call may be in error: the DNA end matches TRBJ2-7 better. CDR3 length: 14 amino acids. From germline, CDR1 is SEHNR and CDR2 FQNEAQ (reference sequence). CDR3 sequence: CASRLGASGTEQYF. CDR3 in DNA: TGTGCCAGCAGGCTAGGGGCTAGCGGGACCGAGCAGTACTTC.

This clonotype was detected a few times. This chain links TRBV12-3 or TRBV12-4 with TRBJ2-7, with TRBD2 matching over 7 bases. The CDR3 runs 14 residues. V lost 3 bases and J lost 5; bases outside the gene matches: 7. The CDR3 is CASSLTSNAHEQYF. CDR3 DNA: TGTGCCAGCAGTTTGACTAGCAATGCCCACGAGCAGTACTTC.

This clonotype was found a few times. V gene TRBV7-9 combines with J gene TRBJ1-2; tentative D call: TRBD1 (5 bases). With 5 bases removed from V and 1 base from J, the gap between germline ends came to 11 bases. The V gene's germline CDR1 is SEHNR and CDR2 FQNEAQ (reference sequence). The CDR3 contains 14 residues. The CDR3, as DNA: TGTGCCAGCAGCCTGGAGACAGTTAACTATGGCTACACCTTC. It yields the protein CASSLETVNYGYTF.

The gene calls are TRBV21-1 and TRBJ2-4; the D call in the table, TRBD2, was not verified against the DNA. The DNA end lines up better with TRBJ2-7; the J call may be wrong. TRBV21-1 is deemed a pseudogene. CDR3 length equals 16 residues. CDR3 residues: CASSLPPRAVNYEQYF. The CDR3 DNA sequence: TGTGCCAGCTCCCTACCGCCTCGGGCGGTCAACTACGAGCAGTACTTC.

The V and J genes are TRBV10-3 and TRBJ2-2; D unclear. The CDR3 contains 13 residues. Germline loops: CDR1 ENHRY, CDR2 SYGVKD. V shed 4 bases and J shed 7 bases, with 10 bases lying between them. This chain's CDR3 is CAISVTSGGELFF. Here the CDR3 DNA reads TGTGCCATCAGTGTAACGTCCGGCGGGGAGCTGTTTTTT.

This chain connects TRBV5-1 to TRBJ2-3; D tentatively fits TRBD1 or TRBD2 (6 bases each). With 2 bases removed from V and 2 bases from J, the gap between germline ends came to 12 bases. Germline-derived CDR1 and CDR2 are SGHRS and YFSETQ. There are 15 residues in the CDR3. DNA of the CDR3: TGCGCCAGCAGCTTACGGGGGCTACCCACAGATACGCAGTATTTT. Residues: CASSLRGLPTDTQYF.

The rearrangement joins TRBV20-1 to TRBJ2-5; the match to TRBD2 covers 11 bases. The J call may be in error: the DNA end matches TRBJ2-7 better. CDR3 length: 14 amino acids. Per germline, CDR1 DFQATT and CDR2 SNEGSKA (reference sequence). DNA of the CDR3: TGCAGTGCTAGCCCCCTAGCGGGAGGAAACGAGCAGTACTTC. Encoded protein: CSASPLAGGNEQYF.

This clonotype was found many times. The chain employs TRBV20-1 and TRBJ2-1; 10 bases align to TRBD2. CDR1 DFQATT and CDR2 SNEGSKA come from the germline V gene (reference sequence). Germline trimming cut 6 bases from V and 7 bases from J; bases unmatched to any gene: 9. The CDR3 length is 14 residues. CDR3 bases: TGCAGTGCATTAAGGACTAGCGGTTCTAATGAGCAGTTCTTC. It encodes CSALRTSGSNEQFF.

This clonotype has only a few counts. The chain recombines TRBV10-3 with TRBJ2-3, with TRBD2 identical over 10 bases. The V gene's germline CDR1 is ENHRY and CDR2 SYGVKD. J lost 14 bases, V lost 2 bases, and 7 bases had no gene match. CDR3 length equals 13 residues. Here the CDR3 reads CAISERTSGYAYF. CDR3 DNA: TGTGCCATCAGTGAGCGGACTAGCGGATACGCGTATTTT.

This clonotype occurred once. This chain connects TRBV27 to TRBJ2-3; 10 positions agree with TRBD2. J was trimmed by 1 base and V by 7 bases; bases with no gene match: 14. Looked up from germline, CDR1 is MNHEY and CDR2 is SMNVEV (reference sequence). This CDR3 contains 18 residues. Here the CDR3 reads CASTPLASGSLGTDTQYF. The CDR3 coding sequence is TGTGCCAGCACCCCATTGGCTAGCGGGAGTTTGGGCACAGATACGCAGTATTTT.

V gene TRBV12-3 or TRBV12-4 combines with J gene TRBJ2-2; 9 bases align to TRBD1. J was trimmed by 7 bases and V by 6 bases; bases with no gene match: 9. CDR3 length equals 15 residues. The CDR3 region is CASSHDRGEGGELFF. The CDR3, as DNA: TGTGCCAGCAGCCACGACAGGGGGGAGGGCGGGGAGCTGTTTTTT.

V is TRBV20-1 and J is TRBJ2-7; 8 bases agree with TRBD1. V lost 6 bases, J lost 1 base, and 5 bases stayed unmatched. Germline assignment: CDR1 DFQATT and CDR2 SNEGSKA (reference sequence). This CDR3 has 13 amino acids. This CDR3 is CSATGTGSYEQYF. The CDR3 coding sequence is TGCAGTGCCACCGGGACAGGATCCTACGAGCAGTACTTC.

The chain joins TRBV6-5 to TRBJ1-4; TRBD1 aligns across 11 bases. J was trimmed by 4 bases and V by 6 bases; bases with no gene match: 4. The CDR3 consists of 15 residues. Per germline, CDR1 MNHEY and CDR2 SVGAGI. The CDR3 sequence is CASRRTGGRNEKLFF. For the CDR3, the DNA is TGTGCCAGCAGGCGGACAGGGGGCCGTAATGAAAAACTGTTTTTT.